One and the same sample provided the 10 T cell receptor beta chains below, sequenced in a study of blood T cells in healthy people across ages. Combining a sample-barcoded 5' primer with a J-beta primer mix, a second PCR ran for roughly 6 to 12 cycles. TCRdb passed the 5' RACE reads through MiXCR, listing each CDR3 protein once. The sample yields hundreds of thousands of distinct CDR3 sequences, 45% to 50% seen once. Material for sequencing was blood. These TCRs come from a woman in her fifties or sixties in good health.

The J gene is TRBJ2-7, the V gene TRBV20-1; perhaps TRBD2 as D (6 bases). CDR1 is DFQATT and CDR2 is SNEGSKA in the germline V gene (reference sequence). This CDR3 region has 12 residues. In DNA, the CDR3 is TGCAAGGGAGGTAGGGGCCTCTACGAGCAGTACTTC. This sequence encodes CKGGRGLYEQYF.

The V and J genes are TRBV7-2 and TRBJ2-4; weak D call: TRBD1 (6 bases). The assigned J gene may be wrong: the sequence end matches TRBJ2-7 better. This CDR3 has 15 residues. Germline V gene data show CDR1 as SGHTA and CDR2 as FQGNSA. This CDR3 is CASSPSTGKSYEQYF. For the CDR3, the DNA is TGTGCCAGCAGCCCCTCGACAGGAAAATCCTACGAGCAGTACTTC.

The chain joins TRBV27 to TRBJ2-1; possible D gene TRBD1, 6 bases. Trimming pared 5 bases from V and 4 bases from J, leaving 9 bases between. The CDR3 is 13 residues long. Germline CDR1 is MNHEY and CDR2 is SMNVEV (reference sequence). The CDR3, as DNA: TGTGCCAGCAGTATGACAGGTTACAATGAGCAGTTCTTC. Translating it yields CASSMTGYNEQFF.

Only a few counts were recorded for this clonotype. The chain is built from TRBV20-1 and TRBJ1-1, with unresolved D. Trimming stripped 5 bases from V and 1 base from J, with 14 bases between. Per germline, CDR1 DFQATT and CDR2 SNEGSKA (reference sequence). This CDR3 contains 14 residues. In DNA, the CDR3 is TGCAGTGCTCCCGGTGGACGGGAGAACACTGAAGCTTTCTTT. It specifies CSAPGGRENTEAFF.

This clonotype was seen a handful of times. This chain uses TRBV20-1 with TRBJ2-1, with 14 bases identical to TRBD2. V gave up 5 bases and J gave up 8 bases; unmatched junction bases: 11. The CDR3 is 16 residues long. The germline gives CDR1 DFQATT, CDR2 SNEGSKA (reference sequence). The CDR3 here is CSAPPIPGLAGDEQFF. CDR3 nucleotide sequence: TGCAGTGCTCCCCCTATCCCGGGACTAGCGGGAGATGAGCAGTTCTTC.

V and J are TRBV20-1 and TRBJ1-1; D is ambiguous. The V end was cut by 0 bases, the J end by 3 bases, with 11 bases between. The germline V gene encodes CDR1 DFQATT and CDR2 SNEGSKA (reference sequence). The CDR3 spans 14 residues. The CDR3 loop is CSARDFRSYTEAFF. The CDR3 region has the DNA TGCAGTGCTAGAGATTTCAGGTCCTACACTGAAGCTTTCTTT.

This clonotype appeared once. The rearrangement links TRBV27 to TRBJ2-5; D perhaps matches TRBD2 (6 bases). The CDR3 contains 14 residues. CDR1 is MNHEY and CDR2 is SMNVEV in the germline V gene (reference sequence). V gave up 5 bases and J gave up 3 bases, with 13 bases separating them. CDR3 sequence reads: CASSTRTTKETQYF. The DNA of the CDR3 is TGTGCCAGCAGTACAAGGACTACCAAAGAGACCCAGTACTTC.

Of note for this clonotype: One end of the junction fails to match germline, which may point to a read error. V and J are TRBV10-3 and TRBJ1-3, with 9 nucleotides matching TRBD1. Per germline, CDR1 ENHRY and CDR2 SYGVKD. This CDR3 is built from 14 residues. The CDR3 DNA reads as TGTGCCACAGACAGGGGGGGCTCTGGAAACACCGTATATTTT. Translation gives CATDRGGSGNTVYF.

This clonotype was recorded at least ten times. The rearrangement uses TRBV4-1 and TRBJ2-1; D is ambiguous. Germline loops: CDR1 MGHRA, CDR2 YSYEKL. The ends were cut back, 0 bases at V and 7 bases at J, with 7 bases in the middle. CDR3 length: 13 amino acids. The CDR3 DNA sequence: TGCGCCAGCAGCCAAGATATGGGAAATGAGCAGTTCTTC. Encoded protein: CASSQDMGNEQFF.

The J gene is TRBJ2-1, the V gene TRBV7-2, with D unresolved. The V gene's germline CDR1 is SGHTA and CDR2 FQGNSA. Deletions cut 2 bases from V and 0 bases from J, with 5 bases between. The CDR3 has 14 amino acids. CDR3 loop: CASSLKVSYNEQFF. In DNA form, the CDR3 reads TGTGCCAGCAGCTTAAAGGTCTCCTACAATGAGCAGTTCTTC.